The clone carrying this T cell receptor (beta chain) was seen once. Its antigen is unknown. This sample is drawn from a study of metastatic and nonmetastatic thyroid tumors. Study at large: Repertoires were compared across blood and tumor or nodule tissue from malignant and benign thyroid patients. Study-wide points: It was reportedly found that TCR beta diversity was significantly higher in malignant thyroid tumors than in benign nodules, a difference seen in both blood and tumor samples.

TCRdb re-called the PCR reads through MiXCR. The sample includes around 15,000 clones, about 27% of them seen just once. Germline loops: CDR1 SGHTA, CDR2 FQGNSA. The V and J ends lost 1 base and 7 bases, in that order; junction bases with no gene match: 10. This CDR3 contains 15 residues. No patient had received any treatment before thyroid surgery. Material for sequencing was blood. The sequence came from a female donor with papillary thyroid cancer or a benign thyroid nodule (not recorded which). Some clones in this sample may be carry-over from other donors' samples. The rearrangement joins TRBV7-2 to TRBJ2-7; TRBD1 matches 7 bases. CDR3: CASSLDAGGHREQYF. The CDR3 coding sequence is TGTGCCAGCAGCTTAGACGCAGGGGGACACAGGGAGCAGTACTTC.